What follows are 27 T cell receptor beta chains derived from one specimen sequenced in a study of cytomegalovirus exposure and HLA in healthy donors. Primers included in the PCR were 60 Vbeta and 13 Jbeta primers. Some clones are missing from TCRdb's copy, which holds only in-frame ones; the method was immunoSEQ multiplex PCR. Here the sample spans roughly 140,000 clones, 55% to 70% being singletons. The source material was PBMCs. These receptors came from a woman aged 55 to 70 in good health and CMV-seropositive.

CDR3 DNA: TGTGCCAGCAGCTTGGAGGGGACACCTCTAAGGACCGGGGAGCTGTTTTTT. Translating it yields CASSLEGTPLRTGELFF. V is TRBV5-6 and J is TRBJ2-2; the D gene is possibly TRBD1 (6 bases). Germline assignment: CDR1 SGHDT and CDR2 YYEEEE. V lost 0 bases and J 5 bases, leaving 17 bases between the germline ends. CDR3 length equals 17 residues.

This chain uses TRBV5-6 with TRBJ1-1; tentative D call: TRBD1 (6 bases). Trimming took 1 base from V and 5 from J, leaving 15 bases between them. CDR1 SGHDT and CDR2 YYEEEE come from the germline V gene. This CDR3 has 15 amino acids. Written as DNA, the CDR3 is TGTGCCAGCAGCTTGAGGGGGGGGGCATGGACTGAAGCTTTCTTT. Its translation is CASSLRGGAWTEAFF.

In regard to this clone: A read error may produce the germline difference seen at one junction end. The chain uses TRBV28 and TRBJ1-4; no clear D. Germline CDR1 is MDHEN and CDR2 is SYDVKM. The CDR3 is 14 residues long. This chain's CDR3 is CASSVVQTTEKLFF. The CDR3 nucleotides read TGTGCCAGCAGTGTCGTACAGACTACTGAAAAACTGTTTTTT.

This chain connects TRBV9 to TRBJ2-2; TRBD1 is a possible D gene (6 bases). The CDR3 loop spans 15 amino acids. V was trimmed by 1 base and J by 6 bases, leaving 13 bases between them. CDR1 is SGDLS, CDR2 YYNGEE, per germline. The CDR3 region is CASSVLQGPPGELFF. The CDR3 bases are TGTGCCAGCAGCGTACTCCAGGGGCCCCCCGGGGAGCTGTTTTTT.

This clone occurred a few times. The genes are TRBV2 and TRBJ1-2; 7 bases are a match to TRBD1. The CDR3 runs to 14 residues. CDR1 SNHLY and CDR2 FYNNEI come from the germline V gene. Unmatched junction bases numbered 12, after V lost 10 bases and J lost 4 bases. CDR3 nucleotide sequence: TGTGCCACCGCCCAGGGGGTGAGAGGCTATGGCTACACCTTC. It specifies CATAQGVRGYGYTF.

The V and J genes are TRBV4-2 and TRBJ2-2; 10 bases are shared with TRBD2. There are 17 residues in the CDR3. V lost 6 bases to trimming and J lost 4 bases; unmatched junction nucleotides: 11. Germline assignment: CDR1 LGHNA and CDR2 YNFKEQ. The CDR3 DNA is TGTGCCAGCAGTCGCGCGGATGGACTAGCGGTCACCGGGGAGCTGTTTTTT. It codes for CASSRADGLAVTGELFF.

This chain connects TRBV28 to TRBJ1-6; tentative D call: TRBD1 (5 bases). V shed 7 bases and J shed 8 bases, with 18 bases lying between them. Germline loops: CDR1 MDHEN, CDR2 SYDVKM. This CDR3 is built from 15 residues. CDR3 amino acids: CASTLGGSGHSPLHF. The CDR3, as DNA: TGTGCCAGCACCCTGGGGGGTTCTGGGCATTCACCCCTCCACTTT.

V and J are TRBV15 and TRBJ2-7, with D possibly matching TRBD2 (5 bases). Per germline, CDR1 LNHNV and CDR2 YYDKDF (reference sequence). V was trimmed by 0 bases and J by 6 bases, leaving 15 bases between them. This CDR3 region has 15 residues. The CDR3 loop is CATSRDDGIISEQYF. The CDR3 nucleotides read TGTGCCACCAGCAGAGATGACGGGATTATTTCCGAGCAGTACTTC.

The genes are TRBV5-8 and TRBJ1-5; D is ambiguous. This CDR3 has 12 residues. V lost 1 base and J lost 6, with 5 bases in between. Germline V gene lookup returns CDR1 SGHTS and CDR2 YDEGEE. CDR3 protein: CASSLTPQPQHF. The CDR3 DNA follows: TGTGCCAGCAGCTTGACTCCTCAGCCCCAGCATTTT.

The chain is built from TRBV18 and TRBJ1-5; 9 bases line up with TRBD1. The length of the CDR3 is 14 residues. The trim removed 3 bases at V and 6 bases at J, leaving 3 bases unmatched. The germline V gene encodes CDR1 KGHSH and CDR2 LQKENI. The CDR3: CASSPDRGAQPQHF. CDR3 in DNA: TGTGCCAGCTCACCCGACAGGGGGGCTCAGCCCCAGCATTTT.

V and J are TRBV30 and TRBJ2-1, with D possibly matching TRBD2 (6 bases). The CDR3 spans 15 residues. Trimming removed 4 bases at V and 3 bases at J, with 16 bases between. The germline CDR1 and CDR2 sequences are GTSNPN and SVGIG (reference sequence). The CDR3 sequence is CAWNVGTLFYNEQFF. As DNA, the CDR3 is TGTGCCTGGAACGTCGGGACTCTCTTCTACAATGAGCAGTTCTTC.

The chain employs TRBV5-1 and TRBJ1-1, with 9 bases aligning to TRBD1. CDR3 length: 15 amino acids. Germline lookup yields CDR1 SGHRS and CDR2 YFSETQ. J gave up 4 bases and V 4 bases, and 8 bases lay outside the gene matches. CDR3 sequence reads: CASSETPGQGTEAFF. CDR3 in DNA: TGCGCCAGCAGCGAAACCCCGGGACAGGGCACTGAAGCTTTCTTT.

The chain carries TRBV7-7 and TRBJ2-1; 10 positions match TRBD2. Germline assignment: CDR1 SSHAT and CDR2 FNYEAQ (reference sequence). The V segment lost 0 bases and the J segment 1 base; nucleotides outside the gene matches: 9. The CDR3 consists of 19 residues. CDR3 region: CASSLAPSGRAQSYNEQFF. The CDR3 DNA reads as TGTGCCAGCAGCTTAGCCCCCAGCGGGAGGGCCCAATCCTACAATGAGCAGTTCTTC.

The chain combines TRBV10-3 with TRBJ1-3; D not resolved. Germline V gene lookup returns CDR1 ENHRY and CDR2 SYGVKD. CDR3 length: 15 residues. V was trimmed by 10 bases and J by 1 base, leaving 17 bases between them. The CDR3 nucleotides read TGTGCCACCAAGCCGGATCGGAGTTCTGGAAACACCATATATTTT. Protein sequence: CATKPDRSSGNTIYF.

This clone showed up just once. The CDR3 reads CASSTRLAASTDTQYF. The DNA of the CDR3 is TGTGCCAGCAGTACCCGACTAGCGGCTAGCACAGATACGCAGTATTTT. The rearrangement uses TRBV28 and TRBJ2-3; 9 nucleotides line up with TRBD2. Germline CDR1 is MDHEN and CDR2 is SYDVKM. The CDR3 runs 16 residues. Losses at the gene ends were 5 bases for V and 0 bases for J; bases not matched to a gene: 6.

This clone was seen only a few times. The J gene is TRBJ2-7, the V gene TRBV5-1; perhaps TRBD1 as D (6 bases). The CDR3 loop spans 12 amino acids. Germline V CDR1 and CDR2: SGHRS, YFSETQ. V lost 4 bases and J lost 9, with 14 bases in between. The CDR3 is CASSPDSGVQYF. The CDR3 DNA sequence: TGCGCCAGCAGCCCGGACAGCGGAGTGCAGTACTTC.

This clone was picked up one time. The CDR3 nucleotides are TGTGCCAGCACCGGAGGGATCAATGAGCAGTTCTTC. It codes for CASTGGINEQFF. The chain has TRBV28 and TRBJ2-1, with D possibly matching TRBD2 (6 bases). CDR1 and CDR2 (germline): MDHEN, SYDVKM. The CDR3 spans 12 residues. Trimming removed 7 bases from V and 6 bases from J, with 10 bases in between. Combining the CDR3 with reference TRBV28 and TRBJ2-1 gives the whole variable domain DVKVTQSSRYLVKRTGEKVFLECVQDMDHENMFWYRQDPGLGLRLIYFSYDVKMKEKGDIPEGYSVSREKKERFSLILESASTNQTSMYLCASTGGINEQFFGPGTRLTVL.

The V gene is TRBV7-3, the J gene TRBJ2-7; D may be TRBD1 (7 bases). V lost 1 base to trimming and J lost 6 bases, with 10 bases between them. Germline V gives CDR1 SGHTA, CDR2 FQGTGA. This CDR3 spans 13 amino acids. The CDR3 protein is CASSLRQGGEQYF. The CDR3 bases are TGTGCCAGCAGCTTAAGGCAGGGGGGCGAGCAGTACTTC.

This sequence joins TRBV28 and TRBJ2-7; TRBD2 matches 13 bases. The CDR3 length is 16 residues. The V gene end was trimmed by 1 base and the J gene end by 5 bases; junction bases not matched to a gene: 5. Germline lookup yields CDR1 MDHEN and CDR2 SYDVKM. The CDR3 region has the DNA TGTGCCAGCAGTTTATCACTAGCGGGAGGGCCACACGAGCAGTACTTC. It codes for CASSLSLAGGPHEQYF.

This clone was detected a few times. This chain joins TRBV9 and TRBJ2-2; TRBD2 aligns across 8 bases. The V gene end was trimmed by 4 bases and the J gene end by 2 bases; junction bases not matched to a gene: 7. The length of the CDR3 is 16 residues. The germline V gene has CDR1 SGDLS and CDR2 YYNGEE. CDR3 sequence: CASSSGLAGNTGELFF. Written as DNA, the CDR3 is TGTGCCAGCAGCTCCGGACTAGCAGGAAACACCGGGGAGCTGTTTTTT. The whole variable domain, remainder taken from reference TRBV9 and TRBJ2-2, is DSGVTQTPKHLITATGQRVTLRCSPRSGDLSVYWYQQSLDQGLQFLIQYYNGEERAKGNILERFSAQQFPDLHSELNLSSLELGDSALYFCASSSGLAGNTGELFFGEGSRLTVL.

This chain joins TRBV10-3 and TRBJ1-1; 8 bases fit TRBD1. V lost 5 bases and J lost 4; bases outside the gene matches: 6. CDR1 and CDR2 (germline): ENHRY, SYGVKD. This CDR3 has 14 residues. The CDR3 nucleotides are TGTGCCATCAGTCCAGGACAGGGACGCACTGAAGCTTTCTTT. It yields the protein CAISPGQGRTEAFF.

Concerning this clone itself: An end of the junction differs from the germline gene, which may be a read error. The J gene is TRBJ1-3, the V gene TRBV29-1; no definite D call. CDR1 and CDR2 from the germline V gene are SQVTM and ANQGSEA. The CDR3 contains 15 residues. This chain's CDR3 is CSVDGGPFSRNTIYF. DNA of the CDR3: TGCAGCGTTGATGGAGGACCGTTCTCTAGAAACACCATATATTTT.

The rearrangement joins TRBV7-3 to TRBJ2-3, with D possibly TRBD1 on 6 matching bases. V lost 5 bases and J 1 base, leaving 13 bases between the germline ends. This CDR3 has 15 residues. Germline V gene sequence: CDR1 SGHTA, CDR2 FQGTGA. The CDR3 DNA reads as TGTGCCAGCAGCCGCACAGGGACCCGCACAGATACGCAGTATTTT. It codes for CASSRTGTRTDTQYF. The complete variable domain, with remaining parts taken from reference TRBV7-3 and TRBJ2-3, reads GAGVSQTPSNKVTEKGKYVELRCDPISGHTALYWYRQSLGQGPEFLIYFQGTGAADDSGLPNDRFFAVRPEGSVSTLKIQRTERGDSAVYLCASSRTGTRTDTQYFGPGTRLTVL.

This sequence joins TRBV9 and TRBJ2-5, with 9 bases aligning to TRBD2. This CDR3 has 15 residues. Germline assignment: CDR1 SGDLS and CDR2 YYNGEE. With 1 base clipped from V and 5 bases from J, the junction kept 6 bases outside the gene matches. The CDR3 is CASSVSAGGRETQYF. In nucleotides, the CDR3 is TGTGCCAGCAGCGTATCAGCGGGAGGACGCGAGACCCAGTACTTC.

This clone was observed a few times. The chain uses TRBV9 and TRBJ2-1, with D maybe TRBD2 (7 bases). Trimming removed 2 bases at V and 4 bases at J, with 19 bases between. CDR1 and CDR2 (germline): SGDLS, YYNGEE. The CDR3 sequence is 17 residues long. The CDR3 region has the DNA TGTGCCAGCAGCGTGTCGACAGGCCTGGGGGGGTACAATGAGCAGTTCTTC. Residues: CASSVSTGLGGYNEQFF.

The V gene is TRBV11-2, the J gene TRBJ2-5; 11 nucleotides agree with TRBD2. The CDR3 is 15 amino acids. Germline V gene sequence: CDR1 SGHAT, CDR2 FQNNGV. V lost 1 base to trimming and J lost 7 bases; unmatched junction nucleotides: 5. CDR3 nucleotide sequence: TGTGCCAGCAGCTTAGTAGCGGGAGGGCCGGGGACCCAGTACTTC. Amino acid sequence: CASSLVAGGPGTQYF.

This clone was observed a few times. The junction departs from the called germline gene at one end, perhaps through a read error. The chain carries TRBV7-2 and TRBJ1-5; D is unclear. Germline loops: CDR1 SGHTA, CDR2 FQGNSA. The CDR3 is 14 amino acids. The DNA for the CDR3 is TGTGCCAGCAGCCCCGGGATATTCAATGAGCCCCAGCATTTT. Translating it yields CASSPGIFNEPQHF. Full variable domain (rest looked up from reference TRBV7-2 and TRBJ1-5): GAGVSQSPSNKVTEKGKDVELRCDPISGHTALYWYRQSLGQGLEFLIYFQGNSAPDKSGLPSDRFSAERTGGSVSTLTIQRTQQEDSAVYLCASSPGIFNEPQHFGDGTRLSIL.